This is a list of T cell receptor beta chains from one sample in a study of blood T cell repertoires in COVID-19. Sequencing was performed with immunoSEQ multiplex PCR; in TCRdb, only in-frame clones are kept and a portion is missing. The sample includes about 190,000 clones, 70% to 80% of them seen just once. The sample consisted of peripheral blood. These receptors were taken from a woman aged 45-65 years with acute or convalescent COVID-19. CDR3s include the opening cysteine and the closing phenylalanine or tryptophan. The D gene is left open where the match is weak. Where a row states a size, it is once, few, many or the class of an expanded clone; other rows omit it.

size	length	V	D	J	CDR3	DNA
few	14	TRBV7-8	-	TRBJ1-4	CASSPSGGVEKLFF	TGTGCCAGCAGCCCGAGTGGGGGGGTTGAAAAACTGTTTTTT
-	13	TRBV11-3	-	TRBJ1-1	CASSSGVNTEAFF	TGTGCCAGCAGCTCCGGTGTGAACACTGAAGCTTTCTTT
-	14	TRBV9	-	TRBJ2-5	CASSEGDIQETQYF	TGTGCCAGCAGCGAGGGGGACATCCAAGAGACCCAGTACTTC
-	15	TRBV5-5	TRBD1	TRBJ2-7	CASSLGDRGQYEQYF	TGTGCCAGCAGCTTGGGAGACAGGGGACAATACGAGCAGTACTTC
-	18	TRBV27	TRBD1	TRBJ1-2	CASSPYYSGTGGKSGYTF	TGTGCCAGCAGTCCCTACTACTCCGGGACAGGGGGAAAGAGTGGCTACACCTTC
-	13	TRBV20-1	-	TRBJ1-2	CSASSGDGYGYTF	TGCAGTGCTAGTTCGGGGGATGGCTATGGCTACACCTTC
once	16	TRBV6-5	-	TRBJ1-3	CASSYWGTSSGNTIYF	TGTGCCAGCAGTTATTGGGGGACTAGCTCTGGAAACACCATATATTTT
once	15	TRBV4-2	TRBD1	TRBJ2-5	CASSLRDRGGETQYF	TGTGCCAGCAGCCTTCGGGACAGGGGAGGAGAGACCCAGTACTTC
few	14	TRBV24-1	-	TRBJ2-7	CATSGKGPSYEQYF	TGTGCCACCAGTGGGAAGGGGCCCTCCTACGAGCAGTACTTC
-	17	TRBV5-1	TRBD1	TRBJ1-3	CASSFDGQGPSGNTIYF	TGCGCCAGCAGCTTCGATGGACAGGGCCCGTCAGGAAACACCATATATTTT
-	15	TRBV14	TRBD1	TRBJ2-7	CASSQVGQGAHEQYF	TGTGCCAGCAGCCAAGTGGGACAGGGGGCCCACGAGCAGTACTTC
-	15	TRBV2	TRBD1	TRBJ2-1	CASSVGTEPYNEQFF	TGTGCCAGCAGTGTAGGGACAGAGCCCTACAATGAGCAGTTCTTC
-	15	TRBV10-2	TRBD1	TRBJ2-7	CASSESNRGTYEQYF	TGCGCCAGCAGTGAGTCGAACAGGGGGACCTACGAGCAGTACTTC
-	15	TRBV6-4	TRBD1	TRBJ2-2	CASSEGQGESGELFF	TGTGCCAGCAGTGAAGGACAGGGGGAGTCCGGGGAGCTGTTTTTT
-	16	TRBV6-6	TRBD1	TRBJ1-1	CASSRGGAWMNTEAFF	TGTGCCAGCAGTCGAGGGGGCGCCTGGATGAACACTGAAGCTTTCTTT
-	16	TRBV6-2/TRBV6-3	TRBD1	TRBJ2-7	CASSSPGQGASYEQYF	TGTGCCAGCAGTTCCCCAGGACAGGGGGCCTCCTACGAGCAGTACTTC
-	13	TRBV6-6	-	TRBJ1-5	CASTTGFNQPQHF	TGTGCCAGCACTACAGGGTTCAATCAGCCCCAGCATTTT
few	13	TRBV3-1/TRBV3-2	-	TRBJ1-6	CASSPSPHSPLHF	TGTGCCAGCAGCCCGAGCCCTCATTCACCCCTCCACTTT